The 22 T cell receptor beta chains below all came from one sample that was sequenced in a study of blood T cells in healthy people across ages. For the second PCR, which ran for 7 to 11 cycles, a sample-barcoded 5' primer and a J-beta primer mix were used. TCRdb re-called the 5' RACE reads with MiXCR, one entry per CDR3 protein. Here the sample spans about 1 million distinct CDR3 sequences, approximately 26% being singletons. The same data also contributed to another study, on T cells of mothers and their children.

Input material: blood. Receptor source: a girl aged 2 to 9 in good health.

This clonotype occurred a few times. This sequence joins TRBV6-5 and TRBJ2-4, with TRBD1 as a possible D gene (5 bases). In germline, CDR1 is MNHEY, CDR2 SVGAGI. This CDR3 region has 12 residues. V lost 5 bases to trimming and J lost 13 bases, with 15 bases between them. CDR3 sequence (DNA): TGTGCCAGCAGTCGTCCGGACAATTTGCAGTACTTC. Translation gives CASSRPDNLQYF.

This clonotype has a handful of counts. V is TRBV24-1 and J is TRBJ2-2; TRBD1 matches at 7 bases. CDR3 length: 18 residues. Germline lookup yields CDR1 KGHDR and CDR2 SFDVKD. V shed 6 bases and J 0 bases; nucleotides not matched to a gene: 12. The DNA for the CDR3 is TGTGCCACCAGTTCCTCCGGGACAGTTATTCCGAACACCGGGGAGCTGTTTTTT. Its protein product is CATSSSGTVIPNTGELFF.

The CDR3 sequence: CASSQVGGSNEQFF. CDR3 bases: TGCGCCAGCAGCCAAGTCGGGGGGAGCAATGAGCAGTTCTTC. This rearrangement joins TRBV4-1 to TRBJ2-1, with 7 positions matching TRBD2. Germline CDR1 is MGHRA and CDR2 is YSYEKL. Trimming took 1 base from V and 6 from J; bases not matched to a gene: 3. The CDR3 extends over 14 amino acids.

CDR3 residues: CASGSPGGQTYEQYF. In DNA form, the CDR3 reads TGTGCTAGTGGTTCCCCAGGGGGCCAAACCTACGAGCAGTACTTC. This rearrangement joins TRBV12-5 to TRBJ2-5, with 8 bases aligning to TRBD1. The J call is doubtful: the DNA matches TRBJ2-7 better. The germline CDR1 and CDR2 sequences are LGHNT and FRNRAP. This CDR3 contains 15 residues.

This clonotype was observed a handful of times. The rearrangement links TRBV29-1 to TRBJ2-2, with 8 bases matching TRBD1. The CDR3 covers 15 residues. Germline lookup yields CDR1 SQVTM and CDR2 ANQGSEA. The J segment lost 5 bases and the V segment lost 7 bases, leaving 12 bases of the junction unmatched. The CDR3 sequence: CSASRQGAETGELFF. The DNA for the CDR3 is TGCAGCGCTTCCCGGCAGGGGGCGGAGACCGGGGAGCTGTTTTTT.

CDR3 nucleotide sequence: TGTGCCAGCAGCTCGACCAGGGAACCTGGAAACACCATATATTTT. Residues: CASSSTREPGNTIYF. The chain recombines TRBV7-9 with TRBJ1-3; a weak D match, TRBD1 (5 bases). The CDR3 runs to 15 residues. V was pared by 4 bases and J by 2 bases, with 12 bases between. The germline CDR1 and CDR2 sequences are SEHNR and FQNEAQ (reference sequence).

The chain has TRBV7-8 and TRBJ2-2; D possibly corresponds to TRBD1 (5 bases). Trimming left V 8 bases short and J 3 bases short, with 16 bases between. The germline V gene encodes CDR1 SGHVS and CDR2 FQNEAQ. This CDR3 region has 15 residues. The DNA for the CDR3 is TGTGCCAGCTTCATTGGGGCAGGGCACACCGGGGAGCTGTTTTTT. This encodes CASFIGAGHTGELFF.

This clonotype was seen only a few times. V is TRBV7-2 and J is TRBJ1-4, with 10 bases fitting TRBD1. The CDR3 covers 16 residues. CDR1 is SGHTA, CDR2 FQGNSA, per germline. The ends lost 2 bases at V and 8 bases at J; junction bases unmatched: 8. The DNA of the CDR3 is TGTGCCAGCAGCTTAATCCCGGGACAGGGGCGCGAAAAACTGTTTTTT. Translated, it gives CASSLIPGQGREKLFF.

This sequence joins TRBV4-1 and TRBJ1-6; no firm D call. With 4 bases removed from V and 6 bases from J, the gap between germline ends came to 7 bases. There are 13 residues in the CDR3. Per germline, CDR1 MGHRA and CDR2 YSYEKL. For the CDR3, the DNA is TGCGCCAGCAGCCTTTCGATTAATTCACCCCTCCACTTT. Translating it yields CASSLSINSPLHF.

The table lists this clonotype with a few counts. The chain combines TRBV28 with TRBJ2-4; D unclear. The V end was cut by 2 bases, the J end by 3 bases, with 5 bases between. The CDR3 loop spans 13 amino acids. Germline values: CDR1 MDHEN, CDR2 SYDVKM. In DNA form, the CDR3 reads TGTGCCAGCAGTTTAGCAGGCAAAAACATTCAGTACTTC. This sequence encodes CASSLAGKNIQYF.

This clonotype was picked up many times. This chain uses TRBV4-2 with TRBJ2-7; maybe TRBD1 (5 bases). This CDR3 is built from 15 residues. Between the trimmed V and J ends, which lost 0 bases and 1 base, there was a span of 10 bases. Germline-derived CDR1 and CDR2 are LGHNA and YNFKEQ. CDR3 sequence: CASSQEMGQSYEQYF. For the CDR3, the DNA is TGTGCCAGCAGCCAAGAGATGGGGCAGTCCTACGAGCAGTACTTC.

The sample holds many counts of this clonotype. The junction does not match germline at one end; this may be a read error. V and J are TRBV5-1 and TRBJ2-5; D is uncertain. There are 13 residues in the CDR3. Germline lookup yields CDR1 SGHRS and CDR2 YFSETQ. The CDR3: CASSSGFQETQYF. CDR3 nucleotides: TGTGCCAGCAGCTCGGGCTTTCAAGAGACCCAGTACTTC.

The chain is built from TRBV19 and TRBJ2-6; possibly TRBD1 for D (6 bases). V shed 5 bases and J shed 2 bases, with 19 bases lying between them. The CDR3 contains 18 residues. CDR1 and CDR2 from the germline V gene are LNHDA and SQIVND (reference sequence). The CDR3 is CASSPLGSEGAGANVLTF. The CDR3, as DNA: TGTGCCAGTAGTCCCTTGGGTAGCGAGGGGGCTGGGGCCAACGTCCTGACTTTC.

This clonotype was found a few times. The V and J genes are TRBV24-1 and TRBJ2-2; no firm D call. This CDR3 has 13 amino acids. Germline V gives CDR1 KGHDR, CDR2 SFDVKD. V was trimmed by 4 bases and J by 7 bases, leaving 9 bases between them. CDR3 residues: CATSEMFGGELFF. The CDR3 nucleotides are TGTGCCACCAGTGAGATGTTCGGCGGGGAGCTGTTTTTT.

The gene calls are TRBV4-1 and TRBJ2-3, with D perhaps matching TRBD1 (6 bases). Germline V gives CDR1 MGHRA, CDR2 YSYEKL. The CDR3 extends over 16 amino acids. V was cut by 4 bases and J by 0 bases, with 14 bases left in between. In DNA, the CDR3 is TGCGCCAGCAGCCGTGAAGTGGGGGCAAGCACAGATACGCAGTATTTT. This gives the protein CASSREVGASTDTQYF.

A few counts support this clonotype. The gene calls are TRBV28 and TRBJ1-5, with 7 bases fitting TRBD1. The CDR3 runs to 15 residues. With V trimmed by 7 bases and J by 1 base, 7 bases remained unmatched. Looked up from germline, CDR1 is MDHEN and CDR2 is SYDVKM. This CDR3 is CASMDRPTSNQPQHF. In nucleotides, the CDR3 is TGTGCCAGCATGGACAGGCCAACAAGCAATCAGCCCCAGCATTTT.

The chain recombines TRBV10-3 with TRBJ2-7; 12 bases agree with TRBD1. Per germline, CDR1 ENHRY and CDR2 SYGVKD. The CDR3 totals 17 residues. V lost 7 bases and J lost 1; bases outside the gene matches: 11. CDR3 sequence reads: CAIMGPGTGGHSYEQYF. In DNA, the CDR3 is TGTGCCATCATGGGGCCCGGGACAGGGGGCCATTCCTACGAGCAGTACTTC.

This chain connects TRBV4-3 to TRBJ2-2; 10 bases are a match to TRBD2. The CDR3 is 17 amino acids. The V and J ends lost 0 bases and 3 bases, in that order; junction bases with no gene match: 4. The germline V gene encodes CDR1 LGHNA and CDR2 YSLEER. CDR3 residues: CASSQDRLAGDTGELFF. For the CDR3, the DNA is TGCGCCAGCAGCCAAGATCGGCTAGCGGGGGACACCGGGGAGCTGTTTTTT.

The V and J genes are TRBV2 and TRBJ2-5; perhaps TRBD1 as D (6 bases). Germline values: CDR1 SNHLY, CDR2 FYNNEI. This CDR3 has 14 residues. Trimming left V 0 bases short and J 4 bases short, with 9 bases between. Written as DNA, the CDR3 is TGTGCCAGCAGTGAAGCGGCAGGGGCAGAGACCCAGTACTTC. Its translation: CASSEAAGAETQYF.

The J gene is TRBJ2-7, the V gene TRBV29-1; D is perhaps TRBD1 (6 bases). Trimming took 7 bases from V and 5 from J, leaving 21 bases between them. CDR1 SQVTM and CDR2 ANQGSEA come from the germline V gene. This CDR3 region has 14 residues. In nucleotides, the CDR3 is TGCAGCGCTCAGGGGACGAGGTTGGTCGACGAGCAGTACTTC. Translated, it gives CSAQGTRLVDEQYF.

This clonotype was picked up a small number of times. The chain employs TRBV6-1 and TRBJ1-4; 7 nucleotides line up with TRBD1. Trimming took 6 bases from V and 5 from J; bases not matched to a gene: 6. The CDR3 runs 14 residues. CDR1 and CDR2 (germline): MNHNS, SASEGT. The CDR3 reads CASSPRDRNEKLFF. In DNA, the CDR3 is TGTGCCAGCAGCCCCCGGGACAGAAATGAAAAACTGTTTTTT.

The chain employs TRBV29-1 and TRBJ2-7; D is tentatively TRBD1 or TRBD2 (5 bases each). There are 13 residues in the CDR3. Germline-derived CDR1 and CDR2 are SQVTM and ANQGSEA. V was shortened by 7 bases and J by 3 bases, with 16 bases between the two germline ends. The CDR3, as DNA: TGCAGCGCCCTTCCCGGGGACCACTACGAGCAGTACTTC. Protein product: CSALPGDHYEQYF.